This T cell receptor (beta chain) was identified during a study of blood T cell repertoires in COVID-19. Whole-study context: From the United States, Italy and Spain came samples of acute and convalescent COVID-19. From T cells, B-cell-depleted T cells, or PBMCs came the material, which was cDNA or gDNA.

The CDR3 consists of 15 residues. CDR1 SEHNR and CDR2 FQNEAQ come from the germline V gene (reference sequence). Trimming cost V 5 bases and J 7 bases; bases outside gene matches: 9. Original data processing: Reference gene primer amplification gave nucleated cell count estimates. The data were produced by immunoSEQ multiplex PCR, yet TCRdb's version contains in-frame clones alone and is incomplete. That table furnishes V, J and clone size, whereas the DNA furnished D and trimming. The data hold approximately 74,000 clones, with 84% observed a single time. This clonotype originated in a man between 65 and 79 years old with acute or convalescent COVID-19. Sequenced: peripheral blood. The rearrangement links TRBV7-9 to TRBJ2-2, with 8 bases fitting TRBD2. The CDR3, as DNA: TGTGCCAGCAGCCCCTGGGGACTAGGGGACGGGGAGCTGTTTTTT. Its protein is CASSPWGLGDGELFF.